The text below deals with one TCR beta chain. This sample was included in a study of blood T cell repertoires in COVID-19. Background on the study: Collection of acute and convalescent COVID-19 samples took place in the United States, Italy and Spain. Sample material is recorded as cDNA or gDNA derived from T cells, B-cell-depleted T cells, or PBMCs.

This CDR3 is 14 amino acids long. Germline trimming cut 3 bases from V and 0 bases from J; bases unmatched to any gene: 0. Germline CDR1 is SGHDN and CDR2 is FVKESK. Data came from immunoSEQ multiplex PCR; TCRdb stores just in-frame clones and leaves some out. The data contain roughly 200,000 clones, 81% of them singletons. This clonotype originated in a woman older than 75 with acute or convalescent COVID-19. V is TRBV14 and J is TRBJ1-1, with 8 bases lining up with TRBD1. The sample consisted of peripheral blood. The CDR3 DNA reads TGTGCCAGCAGCCAGACAGGGGTGAACACTGAAGCTTTCTTT. This gives the protein CASSQTGVNTEAFF.